This T cell receptor (beta chain) was documented in a study of shared clonotypes between healthy human individuals. Study summary: Per-donor plates numbered three CD4 naive, three CD4 memory, two CD8 naive and one CD8 memory. Study-wide results and limits: Among donors, clonotype sharing was expected to be affected by sequencing depth. For sorted subsets, rarefaction showed incomplete sequencing despite large depth. Non-shared clonotypes were found to have lower generation probabilities than the clonotypes that were shared by all four of the sorted-subset donors.

Selected positively for CCR7 and CD45RO-negative, naive CD8 cells excluded terminally differentiated effector memory CD45RA+ cells. Germline assignment: CDR1 MNHEY and CDR2 SVGAGI. The length of the CDR3 is 14 residues. V shed 5 bases and J 6 bases; nucleotides not matched to a gene: 3. The assay was immunoSEQ multiplex PCR, and TCRdb's table has in-frame clones only and misses some. The data hold roughly 2,000,000 clones, with about 95% observed a single time. Comment on this clone: The antigen is unknown.

This clonotype was sampled from a man younger than 35 in good health. V is TRBV6-5 and J is TRBJ1-4; 10 positions agree with TRBD1. The sample was naive CD8+ T cells sorted from blood. CDR3 region: CASSQDRGDEKLFF. CDR3 nucleotides: TGTGCCAGCAGTCAGGACAGGGGGGATGAAAAACTGTTTTTT.